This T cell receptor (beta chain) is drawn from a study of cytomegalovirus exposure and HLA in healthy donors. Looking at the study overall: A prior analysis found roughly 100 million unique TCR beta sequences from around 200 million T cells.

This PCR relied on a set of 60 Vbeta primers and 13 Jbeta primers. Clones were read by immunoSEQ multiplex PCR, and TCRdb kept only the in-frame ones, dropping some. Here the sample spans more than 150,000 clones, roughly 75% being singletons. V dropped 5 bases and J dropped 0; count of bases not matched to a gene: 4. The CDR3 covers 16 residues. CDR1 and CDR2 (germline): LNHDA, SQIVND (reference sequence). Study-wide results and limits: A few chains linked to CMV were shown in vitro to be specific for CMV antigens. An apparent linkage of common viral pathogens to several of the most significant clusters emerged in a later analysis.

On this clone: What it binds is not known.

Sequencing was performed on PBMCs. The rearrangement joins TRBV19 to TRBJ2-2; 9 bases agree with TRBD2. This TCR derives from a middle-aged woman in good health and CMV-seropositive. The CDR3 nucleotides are TGTGCCAGTAGTTTGACTAGCGGAGCGAACACCGGGGAGCTGTTTTTT. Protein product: CASSLTSGANTGELFF.